This TCR beta chain was captured by sequencing in a study of cytomegalovirus exposure and HLA in healthy donors. Many counts were recorded for this clone. The CDR3 runs 14 residues. Germline lookup yields CDR1 MNHEY and CDR2 SVGAGI. V lost 0 bases, J lost 4 bases, and 9 bases lay in between. In the PCR, 60 Vbeta and 13 Jbeta primers were used. Assay used: immunoSEQ multiplex PCR; TCRdb lists only in-frame clones, some missing. The sample consists of fewer than 90,000 clones, around 76% of them appearing once. Sequenced input: PBMCs. The source is a man in his thirties or forties in good health and CMV-seropositive. The chain joins TRBV6-5 to TRBJ1-1, with a possible D match to TRBD1 (5 bases). CDR3 nucleotides: TGTGCCAGCAGTTACTCCGGGGGAGGCACTGAAGCTTTCTTT. It is translated as CASSYSGGGTEAFF.